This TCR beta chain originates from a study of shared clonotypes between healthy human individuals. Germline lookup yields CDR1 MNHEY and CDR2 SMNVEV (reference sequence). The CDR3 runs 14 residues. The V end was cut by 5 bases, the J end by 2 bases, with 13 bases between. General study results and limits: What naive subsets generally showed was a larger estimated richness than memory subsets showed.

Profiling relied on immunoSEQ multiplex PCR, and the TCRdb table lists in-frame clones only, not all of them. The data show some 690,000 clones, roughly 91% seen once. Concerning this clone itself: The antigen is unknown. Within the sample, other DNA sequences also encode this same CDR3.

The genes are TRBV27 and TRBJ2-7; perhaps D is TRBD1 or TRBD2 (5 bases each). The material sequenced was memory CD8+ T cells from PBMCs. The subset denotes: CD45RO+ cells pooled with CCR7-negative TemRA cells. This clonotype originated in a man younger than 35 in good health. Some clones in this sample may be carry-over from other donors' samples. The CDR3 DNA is TGTGCCAGCAGTCTGATTCCGGGACCCTACGAGCAGTACTTC. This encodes CASSLIPGPYEQYF.